This record covers a single T cell receptor beta chain. This clonotype was counted a single time. Its target antigen remains unknown. Per-base qualities were not stored, and no clone one base away is much larger. Resting on one read, the evidence is weak. This sample was included in a study of read filtering for tumor transcriptome and immune sequencing (dated by TCRdb to the early 2020s). For context, the study as a whole: The cohort had 16 to 20 male and some 15 female patients with a mean age of roughly 70 years, ranging from roughly 45 to 85. After DNase treatment, whole-transcriptome libraries were prepared with the TruSeq RNA Access Library Prep Kit. TCR-region mapped reads per sample ranged from about 4 to 11 million with IR-seq versus only about 85 to 1273 with RNA-seq. TCR repertoires obtained by targeted immune repertoire sequencing and by bulk whole-transcriptome sequencing performed on the same bone marrow samples were compared. By revised international staging, 8 or 9 patients were R-ISS I, some 17 were R-ISS II and 7 were R-ISS III. One main goal was a read-filtering strategy for immune repertoire data, in particular deciding whether clonotypes backed by only one read should be removed. The full study reports these points: The sorted CD138-negative fraction was not purified T cells but a mixed bone marrow immune population. Removing single-read clonotypes increased the correlation between IR-seq and RNA-seq shared clonotype proportions. In IR-seq, single-read clonotypes were roughly 82% of clonotypes but roughly 3.2% of total reads; in RNA-seq they were roughly 73% of clonotypes and about 40% of reads. Clonotypes were captured by IR-seq at much higher depth and more reliably than by RNA-seq, and smaller IR-seq throughput was sufficient for identification of most shared clonotypes.

TCR libraries were built from roughly 370 ng RNA with the Immunoverse kit, using molecular barcoded adaptors covering alpha/delta and beta/gamma chains. TCR library preparation used the same RNA that was used for transcriptome sequencing. Sequencing of the TCR libraries was done on an Illumina HiSeq 4000 with 2 x 150 cycles. The study's processing was this. MiXCR aligned TCR reads to human V, D, J and C references and assembled the aligned reads into CDR3 clonotypes, with quality filtering and error correction included. Clonotype counts and gene usage diversity were analyzed with the tcR package in R. Raw mapping reads were checked after the RNA-seq reads had been mapped by STAR aligner version 2.5.3a onto the human GRCh37 genome. IR-seq fastq files were randomly downsampled with Seqtk 1.3 to test the effect of sequencing depth on detected clonotypes. TCRdb cleaned the public reads at Q25 with fastp, built clones with MiXCR and kept in-frame beta chains. Identical CDR3 proteins give one entry, which carries the most common genes and DNA. TCRdb, not the authors, supplied the V and J calls. The sample table records about 57,000 distinct CDR3 sequences; 20% to 25% of these occur just once. The ten largest clones represent about 17% of the sample.

Each patient had bone marrow sampled at the time of active disease. Isolation of bone marrow mononuclear cells was performed by Ficoll-Hypaque density gradient centrifugation. CD138-negative cells were obtained by negative selection after labeling with CD138 magnetic microbeads on a MACS separator, removing myeloma plasma cells. Purity of the isolated cells was checked by flow cytometry on an Attune NxT using CD138 antibodies. Total RNA was extracted with TRIzol reagent and quantified with a NanoDrop spectrophotometer. For each patient, paired RNA-seq and IR-seq were run on the CD138-negative bone marrow sample from that patient. CDR3 length: 15 amino acids, cysteine to phenylalanine. Only the CDR3 DNA is retained, 45 bases long and in frame from the first base. V and J are truncated by 8 bases and 0 bases respectively, leaving an intervening sequence of 14 bases. Taken from the germline V gene (reference sequence), the CDR1 and CDR2 loops are PRHDT and FYEKMQ.

The sample was a population of CD138-negative cells sorted from bone marrow. The cell subset or site label for this specimen denotes: bone marrow mononuclear cells depleted of CD138+ plasma/myeloma cells by negative magnetic selection. The chain is encoded by TRBV13 joined to TRBJ2-1; the D element could tentatively be TRBD1 or TRBD2, as 5 bases agree for each. The sequence was collected from a donor older than 35 with multiple myeloma. The CDR3 protein sequence reads: CASCEQRGSYNEQFF. The sequenced DNA: TGTGCCAGCTGCGAACAGAGGGGCTCCTACAATGAGCAGTTCTTC.